This entry concerns a single TCR beta chain. These data belong to a study of CD8+CD57+ T cells in acquired aplastic anemia. On the study more broadly: Each DNA sample taken from sorted CD4+ and CD8+ cells came to 3 to 4 ug on average.

Trimming took 6 bases from V and 0 from J, leaving 5 bases between them. This CDR3 contains 11 residues. Looked up from germline, CDR1 is SQVTM and CDR2 is ANQGSEA. Patients chosen for sequencing had shown CD8+CD57+ cell expansion by flow cytometry. Profiles of TCR beta VDJ and CDR3 were generated from a genomic DNA template. TCRdb passed the reads through MiXCR, listing each CDR3 protein once. The sample lists approximately 160,000 distinct CDR3 sequences; about half were seen once. The specimen sequenced was sorted CD4+, CD8+, or CD8+CD57+ T cells (not recorded which) from PBMCs. The chain employs TRBV29-1 and TRBJ1-1; no clear D. This receptor was taken from a human donor with aplastic anemia. Here the CDR3 reads CSVGVNTEAFF. CDR3 DNA sequence: TGCAGCGTCGGGGTGAACACTGAAGCTTTCTTT.